This TCR beta chain was recovered during a study of CD8+CD57+ T cells in acquired aplastic anemia. Patients who underwent sequencing had shown CD8+CD57+ cell expansion by flow cytometry. In regard to this clonotype: Its antigen remains unknown.

Notes on the study in general: Patients and controls had in common approximately 28 CD8+ CDR3 sequences.

The CDR3 extends over 15 amino acids. Germline assignment: CDR1 SGHVS and CDR2 FNYEAQ. V gave up 0 bases and J gave up 8 bases, with 16 bases separating them. Genomic DNA provided the template from which TCR beta VDJ and CDR3 profiles were obtained. TCRdb fed the reads into MiXCR, producing one record per CDR3 protein. Among a few hundred thousand distinct CDR3 sequences, roughly 82% were seen once, and the ten largest hold around 40%. The chain uses TRBV7-6 and TRBJ2-5; the D gene could be TRBD1 or TRBD2 (6 bases each). The sample taken for sequencing was sorted CD4+, CD8+, or CD8+CD57+ T cells (not recorded which) from PBMCs. This clonotype originated in a human donor with aplastic anemia. CDR3 residues: CASSLARGTKNTQYF. As DNA, the CDR3 is TGTGCCAGCAGCTTAGCCCGCGGGACAAAAAATACCCAGTACTTC.